This T cell receptor beta chain was obtained from a study of CD8 T cells in ankylosing spondylitis. Each CDR3 protein gets one entry after TCRdb re-called the 5' RACE reads with MiXCR. The table has roughly 69,000 distinct CDR3 sequences, over 4% seen once; the top ten hold about 2.2%. This clonotype has a count of ten or more. Between the trimmed V and J ends, which lost 3 bases and 6 bases, there was a span of 18 bases. CDR1 is MNHEY, CDR2 SMNVEV, per germline (reference sequence). The CDR3 length is 15 residues. Sequenced input: blood, either unsorted or a sorted T cell fraction (not recorded which). This chain links TRBV27 with TRBJ2-7, with D tentatively TRBD2 (7 bases). This clonotype originated in a male donor with ankylosing spondylitis or in good health (not recorded which). CDR3 DNA: TGTGCCAGCAGTTTGGACGGGGGGCAATTTGGCGAGCAGTACTTC. Translating it yields CASSLDGGQFGEQYF.